These 4 T cell receptor beta chains were sequenced from one sample in a study of regulatory T cells in long-lasting Graves disease. The sample's time point: persistent/refractory GD, antithyroid drugs over 5 years with positive TRAb. There was RNA extracted from PBMCs, and the TCR library was made from it. Arm-PCR of CDR3 regions and iRepertoire HTBI primers were used to build TCR beta libraries. TCRdb reprocessed the multiplex PCR reads with MiXCR, giving one entry per CDR3 protein. In the table there are roughly 300,000 distinct CDR3 sequences, roughly a fifth of which are singletons. The input for sequencing was peripheral blood mononuclear cells (PBMCs), taken when the disease was refractory, from a patient treated with antithyroid drugs. The receptor set was obtained from a female donor with Graves disease.

The table lists this clonotype with many counts. The chain combines TRBV2 with TRBJ1-1; D perhaps matches TRBD1 (5 bases). V was trimmed by 3 bases and J by 4 bases, leaving 24 bases between them. CDR1 SNHLY and CDR2 FYNNEI come from the germline V gene. This CDR3 comprises 18 residues. CDR3 protein: CASSDTPVGSGTTTEAFF. DNA of the CDR3: TGTGCCAGCAGTGACACCCCGGTCGGTTCAGGGACTACCACTGAAGCTTTCTTT.

The rearrangement uses TRBV7-2 and TRBJ2-3; D remains ambiguous. CDR3 length: 12 amino acids. CDR1 and CDR2 from the germline V gene are SGHTA and FQGNSA. Trimming left V 1 base short and J 6 bases short, with 5 bases between. In nucleotides, the CDR3 is TGTGCCAGCAGCTTAGTTTGGGATACGCAGTATTTT. The encoded protein is CASSLVWDTQYF.

This clonotype came up many times. The rearrangement uses TRBV29-1 and TRBJ1-2; tentatively, D is TRBD1 (6 bases). Germline CDR1 SQVTM, CDR2 ANQGSEA. The CDR3 sequence is 12 residues long. The V gene lost 6 bases and the J gene lost 8 bases, with 16 bases spanning the gap. For the CDR3, the DNA is TGCAGCGTCCAAACAGGGCGTTACGGCTACACCTTC. It codes for CSVQTGRYGYTF.

This clonotype occurred many times. The chain recombines TRBV27 with TRBJ2-7; 8 bases line up with TRBD1. The CDR3 has 16 residues. The V gene's germline CDR1 is MNHEY and CDR2 SMNVEV (reference sequence). V lost 6 bases and J lost 1; bases outside the gene matches: 11. The CDR3 is CASRPPGQGGSYEQYF. The CDR3 DNA follows: TGTGCCAGCAGACCGCCCGGACAGGGTGGTTCCTACGAGCAGTACTTC.